A selection of T cell receptor beta chains follows, all from one sample in a study of blood T cells in healthy people across ages. One entry per CDR3 protein results from TCRdb running MiXCR on the 5' RACE reads. The data show around 800,000 distinct CDR3 sequences, around 25% seen once. This same sample was also part of a study on T cells of mothers and their children.

Material: blood. The receptors derive from a boy younger than 18 in good health. The CDR3 runs from the conserved cysteine through the conserved F or W. D genes are given only for firm matches. Size values are once, few and many counts, or a class for expanded clones, and some rows have none.

J | V | size | D | DNA | CDR3
TRBJ2-7 | TRBV2 | NA | NA | TGTGCCAGCCAAACCGGGACGACAGGTTTTTCCTACGAGCAGTACTTC | CASQTGTTGFSYEQYF
TRBJ2-2 | TRBV11-2 | NA | NA | TGTGCCAGCAACCTACAGGGTATGAGACCCGGGGAGCTGTTTTTT | CASNLQGMRPGELFF
TRBJ2-7 | TRBV5-1 | NA | NA | TGCGCCAGCAGCTTGACCCCCTACGGGCGTCGTCAGCTTGACGAGCAGTACTTC | CASSLTPYGRRQLDEQYF
TRBJ1-2 | TRBV7-9 | few | TRBD1 | TGTGCCAGCAGCACCGACAGGGGAAATGGCTACACCTTC | CASSTDRGNGYTF
TRBJ1-2 | TRBV18 | few | NA | TGTGCCAGCTCACCGTTGCCAGGGGACGGCTACACCTTC | CASSPLPGDGYTF
TRBJ2-1 | TRBV12-3/TRBV12-4 | NA | TRBD2 | TGTGCCAGCAGGCCCCGGGGGGAATCCTACAATGAGCAGTTCTTC | CASRPRGESYNEQFF
TRBJ2-7 | TRBV12-3/TRBV12-4 | NA | TRBD1 | TGTGCCAGTGCGGACAGGGGCAACACCTACGAGCAGTACTTC | CASADRGNTYEQYF
TRBJ2-2 | TRBV7-6 | few | NA | TGTGCCAGCAGCTTAGTGGCGGGACAAAACACCGGGGAGTTGTTTTTT | CASSLVAGQNTGELFF
TRBJ1-1 | TRBV25-1 | few | NA | TGTGCCAGCAGCGACGGTTACAGGGAAAGAGCTTTCTTT | CASSDGYRERAFF
TRBJ1-2 | TRBV11-3 | NA | NA | TGTGCCAACAGCTTCACAGAACGCTATGGCTACACCTTC | CANSFTERYGYTF
TRBJ1-4 | TRBV2 | NA | NA | TGTGCCAGCAGTGATGAGGATGAAAAACTGTTTTTT | CASSDEDEKLFF
TRBJ2-7 | TRBV28 | NA | NA | TGTGCCAGCAAGGAGGGGCTAGACTACGAGCAGTACTTC | CASKEGLDYEQYF
TRBJ2-6 | TRBV29-1 | few | NA | TGTAGCGTTGAAATCCGGGGCTCTGGGGCCAACATCCTGACTTTC | CSVEIRGSGANILTF
TRBJ2-3 | TRBV11-3 | NA | NA | TGTGCCAGCACCTTTAGTGGGCTCGGCACAGATACGCAGTATTTT | CASTFSGLGTDTQYF
TRBJ2-1 | TRBV29-1 | NA | NA | TGCAGCGTTGATGAAGTCTACAATGAGCAGTTCTTC | CSVDEVYNEQFF
TRBJ1-4 | TRBV7-9 | NA | TRBD1 | TGTGCCAGCACCCAGAGGAGGGACAGCAATGAAAAACTGTTTTTT | CASTQRRDSNEKLFF
TRBJ2-6 | TRBV4-2 | few | NA | TGTGCCAGCAGCCAAGGGGGCAGGTATAGTCCTGGGGCCAACGTCCTGACTTTC | CASSQGGRYSPGANVLTF
TRBJ2-7 | TRBV9 | few | TRBD1 | TGTGCCAGCAGCGTAGAGGGACAGGGGGGGGACTACGAGCAGTACTTC | CASSVEGQGGDYEQYF
TRBJ2-1 | TRBV11-2 | few | NA | TGTGCCAGCAGCCCGCGTGGCGGGACGGCATACAATGAGCAGTTCTTC | CASSPRGGTAYNEQFF
TRBJ2-5 | TRBV5-1 | NA | TRBD1 | TGCGCCAGCTCCGGACAGGGGGCAAGAGAGACCCAGTACTTC | CASSGQGARETQYF
TRBJ2-2 | TRBV12-3/TRBV12-4 | few | NA | TGTGCCAGCAGCCCCAGCGCAGGAGCGAACACCGGGGAGCTGTTTTTT | CASSPSAGANTGELFF
TRBJ1-1 | TRBV2 | NA | TRBD1 | TGTGCCAGCAGCGAGACAGGGGGGAACACTGAAGCTTTCTTT | CASSETGGNTEAFF
TRBJ2-7 | TRBV28 | NA | NA | TGTGCCAGCAGTTTATTCGCCTACAGGGACTCCTACGAGCAGTACTTC | CASSLFAYRDSYEQYF
TRBJ2-7 | TRBV11-1 | NA | TRBD1 | TGTGCCAGCAGCCGGGACAGGGACAAGCGCTACGAGCAGTACTTC | CASSRDRDKRYEQYF
TRBJ1-2 | TRBV19 | once | NA | TGTGCCAGTAGTATAGTGGGACAACTTAACTATGGCTACACCTTC | CASSIVGQLNYGYTF
TRBJ2-5 | TRBV29-1 | once | NA | TGCAGCGTCCGGGATCACCAGGAGACCCAGTACTTC | CSVRDHQETQYF
TRBJ1-1 | TRBV4-1 | many | NA | TGCGCCAGCAGCCCATGGGGGACTGAAGCTTTCTTT | CASSPWGTEAFF
TRBJ2-3 | TRBV12-3/TRBV12-4 | NA | NA | TGTGCCAGCAGTGCCCTCCGCGGGAGCACAGATACGCAGTATTTT | CASSALRGSTDTQYF
TRBJ2-2 | TRBV20-1 | few | NA | TGCAGTGCTACTCTAGAGAACACCGGGGAGCTGTTTTTT | CSATLENTGELFF